The subject of this entry is one T cell receptor beta chain. The data derive from a study of blood T cell repertoires in COVID-19. Turning to the study itself: The United States, Italy and Spain provided the acute and convalescent COVID-19 samples. T cells, B-cell-depleted T cells, or PBMCs provided the cDNA or gDNA that served as material.

In the original analysis: Estimation of nucleated cell counts was performed using reference gene primer amplification. The data were produced by immunoSEQ multiplex PCR, yet TCRdb's version contains in-frame clones alone and is incomplete. The V and J calls and the clone size are those of that table, but D and trimming were determined from the DNA. The data contain about 22,000 clones, about 91% of them singletons. The sample consisted of peripheral blood. The receptor comes from a woman in her 70s with active COVID-19.

CDR3 nucleotides: TGTGCCAGCAGCTTAGATCCCAGCGGGAGAAGAGGTGAGCAGTTCTTC. Protein: CASSLDPSGRRGEQFF. J is TRBJ2-1 and V is TRBV11-2; 8 nucleotides line up with TRBD2. Germline V CDR1 and CDR2: SGHAT, FQNNGV. This CDR3 is built from 16 residues. V shed 0 bases and J 9 bases; nucleotides not matched to a gene: 10.